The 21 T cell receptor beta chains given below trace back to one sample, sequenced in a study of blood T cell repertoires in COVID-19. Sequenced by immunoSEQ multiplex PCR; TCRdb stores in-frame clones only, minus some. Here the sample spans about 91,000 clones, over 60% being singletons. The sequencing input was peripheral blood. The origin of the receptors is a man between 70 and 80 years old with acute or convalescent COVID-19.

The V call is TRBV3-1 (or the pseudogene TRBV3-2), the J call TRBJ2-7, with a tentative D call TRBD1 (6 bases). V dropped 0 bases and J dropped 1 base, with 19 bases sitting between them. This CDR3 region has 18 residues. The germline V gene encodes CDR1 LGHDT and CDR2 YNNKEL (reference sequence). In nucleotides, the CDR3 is TGTGCCAGCAGCCAAGATAGGGGAAGTAGACAGGCTTCCTACGAGCAGTACTTC. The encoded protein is CASSQDRGSRQASYEQYF.

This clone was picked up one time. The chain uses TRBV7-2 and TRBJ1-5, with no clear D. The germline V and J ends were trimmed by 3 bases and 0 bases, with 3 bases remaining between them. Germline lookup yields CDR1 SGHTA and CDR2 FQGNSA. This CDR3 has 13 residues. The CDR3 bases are TGTGCCAGCAGCTTCAATAGCAATCAGCCCCAGCATTTT. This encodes CASSFNSNQPQHF. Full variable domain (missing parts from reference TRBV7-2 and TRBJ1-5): GAGVSQSPSNKVTEKGKDVELRCDPISGHTALYWYRQSLGQGLEFLIYFQGNSAPDKSGLPSDRFSAERTGGSVSTLTIQRTQQEDSAVYLCASSFNSNQPQHFGDGTRLSIL.

The CDR3 DNA reads TGCAGCGTTGACAGGGGGTATGAGCAGTTCTTC. Translation: CSVDRGYEQFF. The chain uses TRBV29-1 and TRBJ2-1; 7 bases align to TRBD1. Germline V gene lookup returns CDR1 SQVTM and CDR2 ANQGSEA. The CDR3 is 11 residues long. V trimming: 3 bases; J trimming: 8 bases; junction bases outside the gene matches: 1.

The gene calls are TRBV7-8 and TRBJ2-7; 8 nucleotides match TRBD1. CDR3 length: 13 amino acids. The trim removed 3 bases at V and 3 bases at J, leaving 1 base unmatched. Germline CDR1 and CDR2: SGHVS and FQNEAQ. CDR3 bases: TGTGCCAGCAGCTTTACAGGGGGCTACGAGCAGTACTTC. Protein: CASSFTGGYEQYF.

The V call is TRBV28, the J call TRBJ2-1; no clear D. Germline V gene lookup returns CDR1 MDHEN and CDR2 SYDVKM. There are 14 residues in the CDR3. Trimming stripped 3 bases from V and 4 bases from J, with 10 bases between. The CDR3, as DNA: TGTGCCAGCAGTTTCCTGCCAGGATACAATGAGCAGTTCTTC. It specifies CASSFLPGYNEQFF.

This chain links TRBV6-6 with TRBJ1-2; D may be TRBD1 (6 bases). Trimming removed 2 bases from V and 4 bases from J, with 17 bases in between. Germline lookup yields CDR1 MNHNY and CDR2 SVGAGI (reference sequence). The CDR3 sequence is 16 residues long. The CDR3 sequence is CASSYPPGGQIYGYTF. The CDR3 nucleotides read TGTGCCAGCAGTTACCCCCCGGGGGGGCAGATCTATGGCTACACCTTC.

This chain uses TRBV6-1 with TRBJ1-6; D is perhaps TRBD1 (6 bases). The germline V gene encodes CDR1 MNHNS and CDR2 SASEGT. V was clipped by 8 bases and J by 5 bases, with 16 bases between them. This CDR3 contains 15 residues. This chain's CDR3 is CASFGATGNNSPLHF. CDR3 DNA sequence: TGTGCCAGCTTCGGGGCGACAGGCAATAATTCACCCCTCCACTTT.

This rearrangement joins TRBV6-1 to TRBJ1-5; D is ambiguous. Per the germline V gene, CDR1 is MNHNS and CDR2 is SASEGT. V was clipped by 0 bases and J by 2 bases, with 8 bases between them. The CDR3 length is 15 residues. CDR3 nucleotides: TGTGCCAGCAGTGAAGCCGCCTCGGGCAATCAGCCCCAGCATTTT. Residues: CASSEAASGNQPQHF.

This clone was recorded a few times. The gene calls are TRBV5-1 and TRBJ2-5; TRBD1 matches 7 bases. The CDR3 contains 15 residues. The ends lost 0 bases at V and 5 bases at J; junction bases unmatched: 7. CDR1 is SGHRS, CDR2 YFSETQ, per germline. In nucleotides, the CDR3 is TGCGCCAGCAGCTTGGGACAGGGAATGGCGGAGACCCAGTACTTC. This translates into CASSLGQGMAETQYF.

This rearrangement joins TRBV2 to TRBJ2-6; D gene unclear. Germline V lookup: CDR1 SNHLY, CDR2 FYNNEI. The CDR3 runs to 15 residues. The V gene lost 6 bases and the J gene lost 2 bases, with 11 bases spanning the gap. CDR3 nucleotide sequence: TGTGCCAGCAGACCAATGGGCACTGGGGCCAACGTCCTGACTTTC. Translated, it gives CASRPMGTGANVLTF.

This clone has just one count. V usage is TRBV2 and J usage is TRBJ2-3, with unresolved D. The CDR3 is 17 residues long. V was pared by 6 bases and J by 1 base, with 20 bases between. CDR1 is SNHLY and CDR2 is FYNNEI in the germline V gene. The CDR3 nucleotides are TGTGCCAGCAGCGTTCGTTTGTCCCAGCGAGGCACAGATACGCAGTATTTT. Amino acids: CASSVRLSQRGTDTQYF.

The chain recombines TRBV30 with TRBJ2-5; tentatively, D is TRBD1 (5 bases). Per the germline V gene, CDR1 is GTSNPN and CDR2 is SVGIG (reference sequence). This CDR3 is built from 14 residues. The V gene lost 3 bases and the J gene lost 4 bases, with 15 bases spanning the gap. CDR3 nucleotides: TGTGCCTGGAGGGGGTCAGGGTGGAGAGAGACCCAGTACTTC. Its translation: CAWRGSGWRETQYF.

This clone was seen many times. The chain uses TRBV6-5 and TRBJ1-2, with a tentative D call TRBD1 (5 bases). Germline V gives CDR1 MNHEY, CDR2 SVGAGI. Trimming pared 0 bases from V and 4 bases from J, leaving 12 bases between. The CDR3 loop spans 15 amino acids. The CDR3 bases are TGTGCCAGCAGTTACTCGCCAGGGAAAACCTATGGCTACACCTTC. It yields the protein CASSYSPGKTYGYTF.

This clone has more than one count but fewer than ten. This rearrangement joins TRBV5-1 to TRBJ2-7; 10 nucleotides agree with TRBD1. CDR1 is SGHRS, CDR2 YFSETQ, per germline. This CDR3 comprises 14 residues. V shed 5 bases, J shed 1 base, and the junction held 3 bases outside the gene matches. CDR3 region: CASRKGQGSYEQYF. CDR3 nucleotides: TGCGCCAGCAGAAAGGGACAGGGGTCCTACGAGCAGTACTTC. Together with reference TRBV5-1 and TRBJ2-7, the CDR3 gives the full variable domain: KAGVTQTPRYLIKTRGQQVTLSCSPISGHRSVSWYQQTPGQGLQFLFEYFSETQRNKGNFPGRFSGRQFSNSRSEMNVSTLELGDSALYLCASRKGQGSYEQYFGPGTRLTVT.

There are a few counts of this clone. The CDR3 DNA is TGCGCCAGCAGCCCCAAAGGGGCAGGGGGGGAGACCCAGTACTTC. It encodes CASSPKGAGGETQYF. The V gene is TRBV5-1, the J gene TRBJ2-5; D perhaps matches TRBD1 (7 bases). Germline CDR1 is SGHRS and CDR2 is YFSETQ. The V and J ends lost 4 bases and 5 bases respectively, with 18 bases between them. CDR3 length: 15 amino acids.

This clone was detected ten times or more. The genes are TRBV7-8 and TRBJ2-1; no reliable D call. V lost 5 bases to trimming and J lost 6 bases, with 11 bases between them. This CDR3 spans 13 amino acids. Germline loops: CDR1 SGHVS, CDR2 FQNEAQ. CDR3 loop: CASSLPPVNEQFF. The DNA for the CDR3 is TGTGCCAGCAGCCTCCCCCCCGTCAATGAGCAGTTCTTC.

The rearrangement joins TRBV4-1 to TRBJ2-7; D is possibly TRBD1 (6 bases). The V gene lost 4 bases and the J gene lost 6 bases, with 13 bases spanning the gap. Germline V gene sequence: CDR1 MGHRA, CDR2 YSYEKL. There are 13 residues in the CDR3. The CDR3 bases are TGCGCCAGCAGCCGTTCAGCCAGGGGCGAGCAGTACTTC. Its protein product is CASSRSARGEQYF.

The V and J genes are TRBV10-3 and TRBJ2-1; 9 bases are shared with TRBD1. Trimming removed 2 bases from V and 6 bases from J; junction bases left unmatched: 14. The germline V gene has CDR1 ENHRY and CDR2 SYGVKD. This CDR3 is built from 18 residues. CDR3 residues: CAISEPPGQGNSRNEQFF. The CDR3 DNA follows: TGTGCCATCAGTGAGCCCCCGGGACAGGGAAACTCGCGCAATGAGCAGTTCTTC.

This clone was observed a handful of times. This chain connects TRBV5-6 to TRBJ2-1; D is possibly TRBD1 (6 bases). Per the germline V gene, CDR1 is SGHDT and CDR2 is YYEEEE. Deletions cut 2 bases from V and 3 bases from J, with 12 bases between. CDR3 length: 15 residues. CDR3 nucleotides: TGTGCCAGCAGCTTTCCGGGACACGGCTACAATGAGCAGTTCTTC. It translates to CASSFPGHGYNEQFF.

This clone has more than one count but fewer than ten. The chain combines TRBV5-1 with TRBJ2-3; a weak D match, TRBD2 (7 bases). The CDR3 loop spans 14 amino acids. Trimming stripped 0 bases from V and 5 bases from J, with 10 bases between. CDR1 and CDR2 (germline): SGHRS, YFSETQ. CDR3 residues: CASSLEGGRDTQYF. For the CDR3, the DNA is TGCGCCAGCAGCTTGGAGGGGGGGAGAGATACGCAGTATTTT.

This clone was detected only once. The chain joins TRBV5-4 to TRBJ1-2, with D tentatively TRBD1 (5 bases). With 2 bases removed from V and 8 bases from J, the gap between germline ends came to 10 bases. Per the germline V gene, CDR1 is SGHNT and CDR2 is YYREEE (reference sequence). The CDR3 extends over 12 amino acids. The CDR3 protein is CASSLAGRGYTF. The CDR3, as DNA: TGTGCCAGCAGCTTAGCAGGGCGAGGCTACACCTTC.